One T cell receptor beta chain is described in this entry. Antigen specificity is unknown. Every individual TCR cDNA molecule carried its own unique molecular identifier, which allowed correction of PCR and sequencing errors. In TCRdb, the 5' RACE reads were re-called with MiXCR into one record per CDR3 protein. This repertoire shows approximately 1,200 distinct CDR3 sequences, more than 25% found once; its top ten account for around 20%. Time point described: sample taken at primary tumor resection. From tumor, nontumor lung or frozen PBMC, whole RNA was taken unsorted for sequencing. Germline CDR1 and CDR2: DFQATT and SNEGSKA (reference sequence). The CDR3 sequence is 14 residues long. Trimming stripped 6 bases from V and 0 bases from J, with 12 bases between. This entry is derived from a study of spatial heterogeneity in lung cancer. Study as a whole: Tumor regions showed TCR transcript counts that correlated strongly with a T cell module score from matched bulk RNA-seq. Study-level results: Intratumoral expanded alpha and beta TCR counts were found to track tumor mutation counts. Beta chains had around 12% coverage of tumor T cells, and alpha chains had around 7.2%.

Specimen: lung tumor tissue, collected at surgery. The receptor comes from a male donor with early-stage non-small cell lung cancer. The rearrangement joins TRBV20-1 to TRBJ2-1, with D perhaps matching TRBD2 (5 bases). The CDR3: CSAGGRSSYNEQFF. The CDR3 coding sequence is TGCAGTGCGGGCGGGCGCAGCTCCTACAATGAGCAGTTCTTC.